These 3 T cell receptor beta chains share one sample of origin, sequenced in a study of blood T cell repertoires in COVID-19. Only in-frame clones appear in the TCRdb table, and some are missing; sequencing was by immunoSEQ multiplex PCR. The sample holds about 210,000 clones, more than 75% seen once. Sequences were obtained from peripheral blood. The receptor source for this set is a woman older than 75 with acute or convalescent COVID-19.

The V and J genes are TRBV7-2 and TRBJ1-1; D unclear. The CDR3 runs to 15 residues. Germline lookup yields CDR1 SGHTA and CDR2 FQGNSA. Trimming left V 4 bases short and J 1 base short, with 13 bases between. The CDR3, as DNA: TGTGCCAGCAGCTCCCCTGAGGTTGGGAACACTGAAGCTTTCTTT. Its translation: CASSSPEVGNTEAFF. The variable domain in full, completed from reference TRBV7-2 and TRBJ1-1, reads GAGVSQSPSNKVTEKGKDVELRCDPISGHTALYWYRQSLGQGLEFLIYFQGNSAPDKSGLPSDRFSAERTGGSVSTLTIQRTQQEDSAVYLCASSSPEVGNTEAFFGQGTRLTVV.

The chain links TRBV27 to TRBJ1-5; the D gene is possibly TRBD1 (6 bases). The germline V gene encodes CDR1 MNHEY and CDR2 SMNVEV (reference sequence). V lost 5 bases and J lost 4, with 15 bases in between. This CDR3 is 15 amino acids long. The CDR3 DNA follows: TGTGCCAGCAGTCCGTACAGGGCTGGGAATCAGCCCCAGCATTTT. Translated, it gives CASSPYRAGNQPQHF.

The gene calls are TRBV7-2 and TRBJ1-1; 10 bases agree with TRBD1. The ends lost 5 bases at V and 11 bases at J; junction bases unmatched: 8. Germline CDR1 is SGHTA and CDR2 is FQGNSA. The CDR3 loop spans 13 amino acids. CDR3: CASSARQGASAFF. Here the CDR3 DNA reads TGTGCCAGCAGCGCCAGACAGGGGGCCTCGGCTTTCTTT.